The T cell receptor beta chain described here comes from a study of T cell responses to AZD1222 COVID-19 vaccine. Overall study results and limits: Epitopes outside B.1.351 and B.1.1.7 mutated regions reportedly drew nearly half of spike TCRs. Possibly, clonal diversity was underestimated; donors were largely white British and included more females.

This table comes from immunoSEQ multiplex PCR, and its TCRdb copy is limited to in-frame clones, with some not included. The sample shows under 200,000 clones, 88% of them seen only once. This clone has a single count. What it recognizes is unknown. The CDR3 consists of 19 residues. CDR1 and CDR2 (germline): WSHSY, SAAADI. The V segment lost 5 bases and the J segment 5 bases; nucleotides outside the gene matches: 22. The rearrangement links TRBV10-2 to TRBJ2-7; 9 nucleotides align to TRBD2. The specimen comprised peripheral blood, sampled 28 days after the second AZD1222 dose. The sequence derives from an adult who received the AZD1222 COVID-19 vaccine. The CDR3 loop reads CASSRWDSPRRLAGHEQYF. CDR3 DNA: TGCGCCAGCAGTCGATGGGACTCACCTCGCCGGCTAGCGGGACACGAGCAGTACTTC.